This TCR beta chain originates from a study of T cells in Graves' hyperthyroidism and ophthalmopathy. Using RNA transcripts as the source, TCR beta CDR3 regions were amplified. With the HTBI primer set, the TCR CDR3 went through a first round of RT-PCR. MiXCR, applied by TCRdb to the multiplex PCR reads, yields one record per CDR3 protein. The top ten hold 3.8% of the sample, which has fewer than 700,000 distinct CDR3 sequences, about 16% seen once. Ten or more counts support this clonotype. The CDR3 has 14 residues. Germline values: CDR1 SGHRS, CDR2 YFSETQ. Trimming removed 2 bases from V and 10 bases from J; junction bases left unmatched: 6.

Sequencing was carried out using blood. This chain joins TRBV5-1 and TRBJ1-6, with 7 bases aligning to TRBD1. The TCR was taken from a woman aged 30 to 39 with Graves' hyperthyroidism. CDR3 region: CASSFDREGSPLHF. The CDR3 DNA reads as TGCGCCAGCAGCTTCGACAGGGAGGGATCACCCCTCCACTTT.